These 3 T cell receptor beta chains originate from one sample sequenced in a study of tumor-infiltrating lymphocytes in primary liver carcinoma. Each 20-30 mg portion of unsorted bulk tissue served as the source for co-extraction of RNA and DNA. A primer matching the constant region was used to make TCR beta cDNA from 500 ng of total RNA. Slightly modified ARM-PCR with three nested multiplex PCR rounds yielded TCR beta libraries. Amplification in the first two PCR rounds was performed using TRBV1-TRBV30 forward primers and a C-beta reverse primer for 9 to 11 cycles each. TCRdb passed the multiplex PCR reads through MiXCR, listing each CDR3 protein once. This sample has 55,000 to 70,000 distinct CDR3 sequences; 60% to 85% occur once, and the top ten carry roughly 60%. Input material: liver tumor tissue from sampling region 2. Subset: tumor region T2, inferior pole. All receptors derive from a man aged 35 to 55 with primary liver carcinoma and hepatitis B virus infection.

This clonotype was seen more than once but under ten times. Just one base apart from a much larger clone, this may be a read error. V usage is TRBV10-3 and J usage is TRBJ1-2; 8 bases are shared with TRBD1. This CDR3 spans 13 amino acids. Germline V gene lookup returns CDR1 ENHRY and CDR2 SYGVKD. This CDR3 is CAIGERQGYGYTF. The CDR3, as DNA: TGTGCCATCGGTGAAAGACAGGGGTATGGCTACACCTTC.

With respect to this clonotype: This may stem from a read error, because a much larger clone lies one nucleotide away. The conserved phenylalanine or tryptophan is not found at the CDR3 terminus, so this likely reflects a read error. This chain connects TRBV7-9 to TRBJ2-1; 13 bases line up with TRBD2. The CDR3 sequence is 17 residues long. CDR1 SEHNR and CDR2 FQNEAQ come from the germline V gene (reference sequence). With V trimmed by 5 bases and J by 4 bases, 8 bases remained unmatched. This CDR3 reads CASSPRRTSGGYNEQFS. The CDR3 DNA reads as TGTGCCAGCAGCCCTAGGAGGACTAGCGGGGGATACAATGAGCAGTTCTCC.

The chain has TRBV4-2 and TRBJ2-5, with 7 nucleotides matching TRBD2. The V gene end was trimmed by 1 base and the J gene end by 5 bases; junction bases not matched to a gene: 4. CDR1 LGHNA and CDR2 YNFKEQ come from the germline V gene. This CDR3 spans 14 amino acids. The CDR3 is CASSQGGSYETQYF. The CDR3 DNA sequence: TGTGCCAGCAGCCAAGGCGGGAGTTATGAGACCCAGTACTTC.